Presented here are 26 T cell receptor beta chains from one specimen sequenced in a study of Ad26.COV2.S vaccination and SARS-CoV-2 variants. Sample treatment: roughly 18 received Ad26.COV2.S at low or high dose, single or two shots; about 5 received placebo; per-sample allocation not given. Day 63 following the first vaccine or placebo injection was when the samples were taken. Clones were sequenced by immunoSEQ multiplex PCR, and TCRdb holds only the in-frame ones, with some missing. Of some 390,000 clones listed, 89% are singletons. The sequences come from peripheral blood, collected in a trial of Ad26.COV2.S vaccine versus placebo. The receptors shown here come from a person between 18 and 65 years old who received the Ad26.COV2.S COVID-19 vaccine or a placebo.

The sample holds one count of this clone. The chain uses TRBV2 and TRBJ1-3; D unclear. CDR1 SNHLY and CDR2 FYNNEI come from the germline V gene. The CDR3 runs to 15 residues. V lost 4 bases, J lost 0 bases, and 10 bases lay in between. The DNA for the CDR3 is TGTGCCAGCAGTGCTGGACCGCGCTCTGGAAACACCATATATTTT. As protein: CASSAGPRSGNTIYF.

The CDR3 here is CASSSSGQGTYEQYF. The CDR3 nucleotides read TGTGCCAGCAGTTCATCCGGACAGGGAACCTACGAGCAGTACTTC. V usage is TRBV28 and J usage is TRBJ2-7, with TRBD1 identical over 8 bases. V lost 4 bases and J lost 2; bases outside the gene matches: 7. Germline V gene lookup returns CDR1 MDHEN and CDR2 SYDVKM. The CDR3 has 15 amino acids.

The rearrangement joins TRBV7-3 to TRBJ2-2, with 13 bases fitting TRBD2. Germline V gene sequence: CDR1 SGHTA, CDR2 FQGTGA. V dropped 5 bases and J dropped 7; count of bases not matched to a gene: 7. CDR3 length: 16 amino acids. In nucleotides, the CDR3 is TGTGCCAGCAGCAGAGGACTAGCGGGAGAGGGCGGGGAGCTGTTTTTT. It yields the protein CASSRGLAGEGGELFF. The full variable domain, its missing parts supplied by reference TRBV7-3 and TRBJ2-2, is GAGVSQTPSNKVTEKGKYVELRCDPISGHTALYWYRQSLGQGPEFLIYFQGTGAADDSGLPNDRFFAVRPEGSVSTLKIQRTERGDSAVYLCASSRGLAGEGGELFFGEGSRLTVL.

The J gene is TRBJ2-1, the V gene TRBV4-1, with D tentatively TRBD1 (6 bases). The CDR3 has 15 residues. Germline-derived CDR1 and CDR2 are MGHRA and YSYEKL. The V and J ends lost 4 bases and 4 bases respectively, with 14 bases between them. This CDR3 reads CASSLYWDTYNEQFF. In DNA form, the CDR3 reads TGCGCCAGCAGCCTCTATTGGGACACATACAATGAGCAGTTCTTC.

This sequence joins TRBV19 and TRBJ1-3; D is perhaps TRBD1 (6 bases). The CDR3 runs to 14 residues. The germline V gene has CDR1 LNHDA and CDR2 SQIVND (reference sequence). V gave up 6 bases and J gave up 4 bases, with 13 bases separating them. The DNA for the CDR3 is TGTGCCAGTAGCCCGGACAGCTCAGGAAACACCATATATTTT. It specifies CASSPDSSGNTIYF.

The genes are TRBV2 and TRBJ2-1, with a tentative D call TRBD2 (5 bases). Germline assignment: CDR1 SNHLY and CDR2 FYNNEI. This CDR3 region has 14 residues. The V end was cut by 8 bases, the J end by 0 bases, with 11 bases between. This CDR3 is CASVARSSYNEQFF. CDR3 DNA sequence: TGTGCCAGCGTAGCGAGGAGCTCCTACAATGAGCAGTTCTTC.

The gene calls are TRBV19 and TRBJ2-5; TRBD1 is a possible D gene (6 bases). V lost 5 bases, J lost 4 bases, and 20 bases lay in between. The CDR3 extends over 16 amino acids. Germline CDR1 LNHDA, CDR2 SQIVND (reference sequence). CDR3 nucleotides: TGTGCCAGTAGTCTTGGGGCCAGGGGTGGCGGAGAGACCCAGTACTTC. Encoded protein: CASSLGARGGGETQYF.

V and J are TRBV7-9 and TRBJ2-3; 8 bases align to TRBD2. After removal of 7 bases from V and 1 base from J, the junction contained 7 bases not matched to a gene. The CDR3 has 15 amino acids. Germline assignment: CDR1 SEHNR and CDR2 FQNEAQ (reference sequence). Here the CDR3 reads CASIASGSGTDTQYF. The CDR3 nucleotides read TGTGCCAGCATCGCGAGCGGGAGCGGCACAGATACGCAGTATTTT.

The J gene is TRBJ1-2, the V gene TRBV28; tentative D call: TRBD1 (6 bases). This CDR3 region has 15 residues. Germline CDR1 reads MDHEN; CDR2 reads SYDVKM. V was shortened by 5 bases and J by 6 bases, with 19 bases between the two germline ends. The DNA of the CDR3 is TGTGCCAGCAGTCTCCCCCGCGCAGGGGAGAATGGCTACACCTTC. This sequence encodes CASSLPRAGENGYTF.

The chain uses TRBV5-1 and TRBJ1-1; D gene ambiguous. Per germline, CDR1 SGHRS and CDR2 YFSETQ. Deletions cut 0 bases from V and 5 bases from J, with 11 bases between. CDR3 length: 14 residues. The CDR3 loop is CASSLESQQTEAFF. CDR3 bases: TGCGCCAGCAGCTTGGAGTCCCAGCAGACTGAAGCTTTCTTT.

V is TRBV12-3 or TRBV12-4 and J is TRBJ2-1; tentatively, D is TRBD1 (5 bases). The CDR3 is 13 amino acids. V lost 8 bases to trimming and J lost 4 bases, with 12 bases between them. The CDR3: CASAGNRYNEQFF. In nucleotides, the CDR3 is TGTGCCAGCGCAGGGAATAGGTACAATGAGCAGTTCTTC.

The J gene is TRBJ1-5, the V gene TRBV6-5, with a tentative D call TRBD1 (5 bases). CDR1 and CDR2 (germline): MNHEY, SVGAGI. The CDR3 consists of 15 residues. Trimming took 8 bases from V and 0 from J, leaving 14 bases between them. For the CDR3, the DNA is TGTGCCAGCTCTAGACAGATCCTTAGCAATCAGCCCCAGCATTTT. This encodes CASSRQILSNQPQHF.

This clone was recorded only once. V usage is TRBV15 and J usage is TRBJ1-5; 10 positions match TRBD1. There are 14 residues in the CDR3. V lost 1 base to trimming and J lost 6 bases; unmatched junction nucleotides: 0. Germline V lookup: CDR1 LNHNV, CDR2 YYDKDF (reference sequence). The CDR3 sequence is CATSRGQGAQPQHF. In DNA form, the CDR3 reads TGTGCCACCAGCAGAGGACAGGGGGCTCAGCCCCAGCATTTT. The full variable domain, with the rest looked up from reference TRBV15 and TRBJ1-5, is DAMVIQNPRYQVTQFGKPVTLSCSQTLNHNVMYWYQQKSSQAPKLLFHYYDKDFNNEADTPDNFQSRRPNTSFCFLDIRSPGLGDTAMYLCATSRGQGAQPQHFGDGTRLSIL.

The chain employs TRBV9 and TRBJ1-3; maybe TRBD1 (5 bases). This CDR3 is 15 amino acids long. The germline CDR1 and CDR2 sequences are SGDLS and YYNGEE. Trimming pared 0 bases from V and 1 base from J, leaving 8 bases between. The CDR3 DNA follows: TGTGCCAGCAGCGTAGAGGGGATATCTGGAAACACCATATATTTT. Its protein is CASSVEGISGNTIYF.

The J gene is TRBJ1-5, the V gene TRBV3-1 (or the pseudogene TRBV3-2); 8 bases map to TRBD1. CDR3 length: 14 residues. J gave up 3 bases and V 5 bases, and 3 bases lay outside the gene matches. Germline CDR1 LGHDT, CDR2 YNNKEL (reference sequence). CDR3 protein: CASSAGQVNQPQHF. The CDR3, as DNA: TGTGCCAGCAGCGCGGGACAGGTCAATCAGCCCCAGCATTTT.

The CDR3 coding sequence is TGTGCCAGCAGCGCAACAGGGGGAAATCAGCCCCAGCATTTT. This encodes CASSATGGNQPQHF. The chain is built from TRBV9 and TRBJ1-5; 8 bases align to TRBD1. V lost 3 bases to trimming and J lost 4 bases; unmatched junction nucleotides: 3. CDR3 length: 14 amino acids. Germline V CDR1 and CDR2: SGDLS, YYNGEE.

The V and J genes are TRBV27 and TRBJ2-3; TRBD1 or TRBD2 may be the D gene (7 bases each). The CDR3 has 18 amino acids. V lost 5 bases, J lost 1 base, and 22 bases lay in between. The germline V gene has CDR1 MNHEY and CDR2 SMNVEV (reference sequence). The CDR3 loop reads CASSQAGQTTLGTDTQYF. The CDR3 nucleotides are TGTGCCAGCAGTCAAGCGGGACAGACTACCCTCGGCACAGATACGCAGTATTTT.

This chain connects TRBV10-3 to TRBJ1-6; 11 bases line up with TRBD1. The J segment lost 10 bases and the V segment lost 11 bases, leaving 10 bases of the junction unmatched. This CDR3 has 14 residues. Looked up from germline, CDR1 is ENHRY and CDR2 is SYGVKD. The CDR3 region is CAATGTGGESPLHF. As DNA, the CDR3 is TGTGCCGCTACCGGGACAGGGGGAGAGTCACCCCTCCACTTT.

The chain carries TRBV28 and TRBJ1-5; D is uncertain. The CDR3 runs to 19 residues. Trimming took off 1 base at V and 0 bases at J, with 19 bases between the two ends. Germline V gene data show CDR1 as MDHEN and CDR2 as SYDVKM. The CDR3, as DNA: TGTGCCAGCAGTTTATTCGGCCGGAGTGTCACAGTTAGCAATCAGCCCCAGCATTTT. It codes for CASSLFGRSVTVSNQPQHF.

The chain employs TRBV30 and TRBJ1-5, with D possibly matching TRBD1 (5 bases). The length of the CDR3 is 15 residues. Germline V gene lookup returns CDR1 GTSNPN and CDR2 SVGIG (reference sequence). V was clipped by 3 bases and J by 5 bases, with 17 bases between them. CDR3 sequence reads: CAWSNEGRVDQPQHF. The CDR3 bases are TGTGCCTGGAGCAATGAGGGCAGGGTTGATCAGCCCCAGCATTTT.

The rearrangement uses TRBV5-4 and TRBJ1-1; D gene unclear. V was cut by 4 bases and J by 1 base, with 14 bases left in between. This CDR3 is built from 15 residues. Germline-derived CDR1 and CDR2 are SGHNT and YYREEE (reference sequence). CDR3 sequence: CASSKEGSANTEAFF. The CDR3 coding sequence is TGTGCCAGCAGCAAAGAGGGATCTGCGAACACTGAAGCTTTCTTT.

The chain joins TRBV5-8 to TRBJ2-3; TRBD2 matches at 11 bases. The CDR3 totals 16 residues. CDR1 is SGHTS, CDR2 YDEGEE, per germline. The V gene end was trimmed by 4 bases and the J gene end by 3 bases; junction bases not matched to a gene: 7. The CDR3 region is CASSPIGTSGTDTQYF. In DNA, the CDR3 is TGTGCCAGCAGCCCTATAGGGACTAGCGGTACAGATACGCAGTATTTT.

The V and J genes are TRBV11-2 and TRBJ2-7; D call uncertain. Germline V gene sequence: CDR1 SGHAT, CDR2 FQNNGV. The CDR3 contains 16 residues. Trimming cost V 1 base and J 3 bases, with 16 bases left between them. The CDR3 here is CASSLGDPLGGYEQYF. As DNA, the CDR3 is TGTGCCAGCAGCTTAGGTGATCCTCTAGGCGGCTACGAGCAGTACTTC.

This sequence joins TRBV27 and TRBJ2-3; 9 positions match TRBD2. Germline CDR1 and CDR2: MNHEY and SMNVEV (reference sequence). The CDR3 is made up of 15 amino acids. With V trimmed by 6 bases and J by 4 bases, 8 bases remained unmatched. CDR3 coding DNA: TGTGCCAGCAGCTGGAGGGGACTAGCCCCAGATACGCAGTATTTT. Translation: CASSWRGLAPDTQYF.

The chain has TRBV27 and TRBJ2-7, with TRBD2 identical over 11 bases. The V and J ends lost 7 bases and 6 bases, in that order; junction bases with no gene match: 11. The CDR3 totals 15 residues. Germline CDR1 reads MNHEY; CDR2 reads SMNVEV (reference sequence). In nucleotides, the CDR3 is TGTGCCAGCAAACAGCGGACTAGCGGGCTCGGCGAGCAGTACTTC. This encodes CASKQRTSGLGEQYF.

The V and J genes are TRBV24-1 and TRBJ2-7; possibly TRBD1 for D (6 bases). Germline CDR1 reads KGHDR; CDR2 reads SFDVKD. This CDR3 comprises 15 residues. The V end was cut by 3 bases, the J end by 5 bases, with 16 bases between. The CDR3 reads CATSDPVTGPNEQYF. CDR3 nucleotide sequence: TGTGCCACCAGTGATCCGGTGACAGGCCCTAACGAGCAGTACTTC.